This T cell receptor (beta chain) was sequenced for a study of T-cell reconstitution after alpha-beta-depleted transplantation in children (dated by TCRdb to between 2015 and 2016). About the investigation overall: The study quantitatively tracked T-cell immune reconstitution after TCRalphabeta/CD19-depleted allogeneic hematopoietic cell transplantation in children using TCR repertoire profiling. On the study overall, not on this receptor specifically: In some patients, high TCRbeta diversity at day 60 was attributed to recipient T cells and intrathymic progenitors that had survived conditioning. Over subsequent months, a decline in hyperexpanded clone frequencies was noted, and after one year, T-cell counts and TCRbeta diversity were mostly ascribed to newly produced T cells. The apparently early alphabetaT-cell count recovery about two months after transplant was reportedly dependent on only several hundred rapidly expanded clones derived from non-depleted graft cells.

Library creation used PCR. Sequencing was performed on an Illumina HiSeq 2500. TCR library preparation used molecular barcoding, with unique molecular identifiers applied to normalize quantification of the TCRbeta repertoire. TCRdb trimmed the raw reads at Q25, called clones with MiXCR and kept productive beta chains. CDR3 protein duplicates are merged, each entry listing the most common genes and DNA. This sample is represented by roughly 240,000 distinct CDR3 sequences; under 9.5% of them were singletons. Just under 6.5% of the sample is taken by the ten largest. This clonotype was observed many times. Its antigen remains unidentified. No base-level quality is on record; no much larger clone is a single base apart. The sample's treatment or condition label is to be understood as: allogeneic hematopoietic cell transplantation with graft depleted of TCRalphabeta T cells and CD19 B cells. TCRalphabeta/CD19-depleted allogeneic hematopoietic cell grafts were given to the transplant recipients, all of whom were children.

CDR1 and CDR2 are read off the germline V gene (reference sequence) as DFQATT and SNEGSKA. Including cysteine and phenylalanine, the CDR3 has 11 amino acids. CDR3 DNA is the only sequence kept; it has 33 bases, read in frame from the first base. V and J lose 3 bases and 8 bases, and a span of 8 bases separates them. This receptor chain uses TRBV20-1 and TRBJ2-1; no confident D gene assignment can be made. This receptor was taken from a male patient younger than 18 who had a stem cell transplant for acute lymphoblastic leukemia, so the T cells may come from the graft donor. Here the sequenced sample was PBMCs, mostly from graft donor cells, taken 180 days after TCRalphabeta/CD19-depleted stem cell transplant. Here is the DNA: TGCAGTGCTAGCGTTGGGGATGAGCAGTTCTTC. It codes for CSASVGDEQFF.